These 12 T cell receptor beta chains were all obtained from the same sample, sequenced in a study of CXCR3-negative and CXCR3-positive naive CD8 T cells. Study-level points and caveats: CXCR3-positive naive cells carried more hydrophobic TRB CDR3s than CXCR3-negative naive cells did.

Libraries were UMI-labeled 5' RACE TRB cDNA. Reanalyzing the 5' RACE reads, TCRdb keeps one entry per CDR3 protein, without DNA. This table lists roughly 99,000 distinct CDR3 sequences. Antigens for these TCRs are unknown. Sequenced: naive CXCR3+ CD8+ T cells from blood. Subset: CD45RO-CCR7+CD27+CD95- naive CD8+ T cells expressing CXCR3 (TNR3+). The receptors derive from a human donor in good health. Some clones in this sample may be carry-over from other donors' samples.

This chain links TRBV21-1 with TRBJ2-1; the D call of TRBD2 rests on TCRdb alone, since no DNA is present to check it. TRBV21-1 is marked as a pseudogene. CDR3 size: 17 residues. The CDR3 is CASRASLAGGRYNEQFF.

CDR3 protein: CAGSISGQGYNEQFF. The chain uses TRBV19 and TRBJ2-1; there is no DNA to check the TCRdb D call of TRBD1. CDR1 and CDR2 (germline): LNHDA, SQIVND (reference sequence). The CDR3 is 15 residues long.

V gene TRBV12-3 or TRBV12-4 combines with J gene TRBJ2-5. The CDR3 extends over 14 amino acids. CDR3 protein: CASSLAGMEETQYF.

CDR3 loop: CASNYLSWGGDTEAFF. The rearrangement links TRBV6-6 to TRBJ1-1. Germline CDR1 MNHNY, CDR2 SVGAGI (reference sequence). The CDR3 is 16 amino acids.

The V gene is TRBV20-1, the J gene TRBJ2-5; the TRBD1 assignment by TCRdb is unverifiable without DNA. Germline loops: CDR1 DFQATT, CDR2 SNEGSKA (reference sequence). The CDR3 has 16 residues. CDR3 sequence: CSARDGWTGGQETQYF.

The chain employs TRBV4-1 and TRBJ2-1; the D gene TCRdb calls, TRBD1, cannot be checked with no DNA. CDR3 size: 13 residues. Germline CDR1 and CDR2: MGHRA and YSYEKL. This CDR3 reads CASSQELAPEKFF.

This rearrangement joins TRBV7-8 to TRBJ2-3; the D gene TCRdb calls, TRBD1, cannot be checked with no DNA. The germline V gene encodes CDR1 SGHVS and CDR2 FQNEAQ. This CDR3 is built from 17 residues. The CDR3 sequence is CASSLPPDGSSTDTQYF.

The V gene is TRBV24-1, the J gene TRBJ2-2; TCRdb selects TRBD2, and the lack of DNA leaves this call unchecked. There are 14 residues in the CDR3. Per germline, CDR1 KGHDR and CDR2 SFDVKD. CDR3 loop: CATSDFSGGGELFF.

V is TRBV12-5 and J is TRBJ2-3; TCRdb proposes TRBD2, but this gene call is untestable without DNA. The length of the CDR3 is 17 residues. CDR1 LGHNT and CDR2 FRNRAP come from the germline V gene. CDR3 in amino acids: CASGGLAGGPSTDTQYF.

The rearrangement uses TRBV11-2 and TRBJ2-2; TCRdb lists TRBD1, though no DNA is available to test this call. Germline CDR1 SGHAT, CDR2 FQNNGV. The CDR3 covers 14 residues. CDR3 amino acids: CASSSGGDTGELFF.

V is TRBV6-2 or TRBV6-3 and J is TRBJ1-5; the TCRdb D gene call, TRBD1, has no DNA to confirm it. The CDR3 length is 16 residues. In germline, CDR1 is MNHEY, CDR2 SVGEGT. CDR3: CASSYVDRAGNQPQHF.

This CDR3 is CASRSGEVNEQYF. The chain links TRBV6-5 to TRBJ2-7; checking the TCRdb D call of TRBD1 is not possible without DNA. Germline V gene lookup returns CDR1 MNHEY and CDR2 SVGAGI. This CDR3 contains 13 residues.